This TCR beta chain was retrieved from a study of regulatory T cells in long-lasting Graves disease. Time point indicated: newly diagnosed GD, antithyroid drugs for less than 3 months. Scientists built the TCR library using RNA that was extracted from PBMCs. Roughly 8.4 milliliters of peripheral blood were drawn into EDTA tubes. HTBI primers from iRepertoire and Arm-PCR of CDR3 regions yielded the TCR beta libraries. TCRdb passed the multiplex PCR reads through MiXCR, listing each CDR3 protein once. Of a few hundred thousand distinct CDR3 sequences listed, roughly a sixth are singletons. This clonotype showed up just a few times. What it binds is not known. Overall study findings and caveats: With a small sample size, accuracy may have been reduced. TRBV28, TRBJ1-2 and TRBJ2-5 emerged as the favored segments in persistent disease. Newly diagnosed Graves' patients exceeded persistent ones in TCR diversity.

The CDR3 is 17 residues long. CDR1 is MNHEY and CDR2 is SVGEGT in the germline V gene. The germline V and J ends were trimmed by 7 bases and 6 bases, with 28 bases remaining between them. Another study also made use of these data, one on T cells in Graves' hyperthyroidism and ophthalmopathy.

The source was peripheral blood mononuclear cells (PBMCs), collected at new diagnosis, from a patient treated with antithyroid drugs. The rearrangement joins TRBV6-2 or TRBV6-3 to TRBJ2-7; TRBD1 might be the D (6 bases). The clonotype was recovered from a man aged 40-55 years with Graves disease. CDR3 residues: CASTDPLARGELREQYF. The CDR3 DNA reads TGTGCCAGCACTGACCCCCTGGCCAGGGGTGAGTTACGCGAGCAGTACTTC.